This TCR beta chain derives from a study of regulatory T cells in long-lasting Graves disease. Study outcomes and limitations: Newly diagnosed disease favored TRBV20-1 and TRBJ2-1 over persistent disease.

CDR1 SEHNR and CDR2 FQNEAQ come from the germline V gene (reference sequence). There are 17 residues in the CDR3. J was trimmed by 1 base and V by 6 bases; bases with no gene match: 8. This clonotype showed up just a few times. As yet, its antigen is unknown. Arm-PCR of CDR3 regions with iRepertoire HTBI primers generated TCR beta libraries. TCRdb redid the calling of the multiplex PCR reads with MiXCR, one entry per CDR3 protein. The sample lists about 430,000 distinct CDR3 sequences; roughly 21% were seen once. Time point defined: persistent/refractory GD, antithyroid drugs over 5 years with positive TRAb. Scientists built the TCR library using RNA that was extracted from PBMCs.

The sequencing here drew on peripheral blood mononuclear cells (PBMCs), taken when the disease was refractory, from a patient treated with antithyroid drugs. The V and J genes are TRBV7-9 and TRBJ2-2; 10 bases fit TRBD2. This TCR derives from a female donor with Graves disease. The CDR3 region has the DNA TGTGCCAGCAGAGCAGGGGCTAGCGGGAGGAACACCGGGGAGCTGTTTTTT. Its protein is CASRAGASGRNTGELFF.